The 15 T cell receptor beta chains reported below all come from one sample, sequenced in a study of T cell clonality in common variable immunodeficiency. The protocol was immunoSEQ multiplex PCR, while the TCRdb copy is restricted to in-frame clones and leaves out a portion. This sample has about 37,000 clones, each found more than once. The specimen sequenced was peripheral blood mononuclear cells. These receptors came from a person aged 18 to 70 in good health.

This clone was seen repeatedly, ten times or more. CDR3 region: CATSDSPTTSGRSNEQFF. The CDR3 DNA, read in part, is TGTGCCACCAGTGACTCCCCAACGACTAGCGGCAGGTCCAATGAG. The V call is TRBV24-1, the J call TRBJ2-1, with 9 nucleotides matching TRBD2. Read data end 3 residues before the CDR3 end; the end is taken from the germline J gene. Losses at the gene ends were 4 bases for V and 6 bases for J; bases not matched to a gene: 15. CDR1 and CDR2 from the germline V gene are KGHDR and SFDVKD. CDR3 length equals 18 residues.

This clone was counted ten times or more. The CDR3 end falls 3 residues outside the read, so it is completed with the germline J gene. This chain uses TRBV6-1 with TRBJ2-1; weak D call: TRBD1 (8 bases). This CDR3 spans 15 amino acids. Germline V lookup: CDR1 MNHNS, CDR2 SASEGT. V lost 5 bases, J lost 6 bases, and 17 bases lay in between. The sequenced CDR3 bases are TGTGCCAGCAGTAAAGGACAGGGAGGGCCCAATGAG. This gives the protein CASSKGQGGPNE. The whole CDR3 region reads CASSKGQGGPNEQFF.

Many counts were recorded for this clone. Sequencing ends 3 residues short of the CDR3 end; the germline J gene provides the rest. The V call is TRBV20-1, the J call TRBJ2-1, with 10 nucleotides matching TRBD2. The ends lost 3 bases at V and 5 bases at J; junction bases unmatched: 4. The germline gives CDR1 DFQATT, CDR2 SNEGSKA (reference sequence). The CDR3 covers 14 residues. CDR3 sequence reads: CSASSGRNHNEQFF. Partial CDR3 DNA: TGCAGTGCTAGTAGCGGGAGGAACCACAATGAG.

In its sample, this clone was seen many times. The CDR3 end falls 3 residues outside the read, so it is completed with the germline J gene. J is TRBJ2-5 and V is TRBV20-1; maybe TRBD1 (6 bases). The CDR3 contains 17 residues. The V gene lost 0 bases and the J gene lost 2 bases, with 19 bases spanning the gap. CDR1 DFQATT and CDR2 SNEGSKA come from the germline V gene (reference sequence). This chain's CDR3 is CSAREGRETGKQETQYF. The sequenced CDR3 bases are TGCAGTGCTAGAGAGGGTAGAGAAACAGGGAAACAAGAGACC.

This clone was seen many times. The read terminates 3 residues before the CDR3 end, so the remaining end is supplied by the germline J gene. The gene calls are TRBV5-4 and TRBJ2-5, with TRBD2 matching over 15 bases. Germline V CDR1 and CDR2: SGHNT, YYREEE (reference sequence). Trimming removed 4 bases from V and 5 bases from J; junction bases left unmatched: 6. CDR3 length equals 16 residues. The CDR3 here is CASSRAGTSGRETQYF. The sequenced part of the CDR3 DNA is TGTGCCAGCAGCAGGGCCGGGACTAGCGGGAGGGAGACC.

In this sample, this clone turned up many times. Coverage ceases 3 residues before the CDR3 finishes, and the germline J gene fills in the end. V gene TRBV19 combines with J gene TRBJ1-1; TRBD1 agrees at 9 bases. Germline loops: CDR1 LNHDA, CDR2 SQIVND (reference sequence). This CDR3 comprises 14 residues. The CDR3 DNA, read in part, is TGTGCCAGTAGTTCATGGACAGGGGATATGGAA. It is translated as CASSSWTGDME. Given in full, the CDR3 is CASSSWTGDMEAFF.

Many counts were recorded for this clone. The CDR3: CASSLEQPPYEQYF. The DNA read from the CDR3 is TGCGCCAGCAGCTTGGAACAACCCCCCTACGAG. The chain is built from TRBV5-1 and TRBJ2-7; D unresolved. The read terminates 3 residues before the CDR3 end, so the remaining end is supplied by the germline J gene. The germline V gene has CDR1 SGHRS and CDR2 YFSETQ. V gave up 0 bases and J gave up 2 bases, with 9 bases separating them. CDR3 size: 14 residues.

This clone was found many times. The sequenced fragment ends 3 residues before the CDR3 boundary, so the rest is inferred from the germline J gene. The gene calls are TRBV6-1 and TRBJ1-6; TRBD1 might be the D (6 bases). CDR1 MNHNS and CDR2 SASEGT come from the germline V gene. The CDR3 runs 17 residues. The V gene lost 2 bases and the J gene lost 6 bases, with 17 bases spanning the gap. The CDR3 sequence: CASSEFGGGRSNSPLHF. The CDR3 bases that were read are TGTGCCAGCAGTGAATTTGGGGGGGGCAGGAGTAATTCACCC.

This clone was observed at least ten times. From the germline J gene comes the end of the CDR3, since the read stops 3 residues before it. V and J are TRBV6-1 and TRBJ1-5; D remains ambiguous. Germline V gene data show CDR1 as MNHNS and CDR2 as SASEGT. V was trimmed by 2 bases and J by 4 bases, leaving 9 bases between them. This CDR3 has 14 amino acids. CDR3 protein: CASSEMNRNQPQHF. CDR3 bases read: TGTGCCAGCAGTGAAATGAACAGAAATCAGCCC.

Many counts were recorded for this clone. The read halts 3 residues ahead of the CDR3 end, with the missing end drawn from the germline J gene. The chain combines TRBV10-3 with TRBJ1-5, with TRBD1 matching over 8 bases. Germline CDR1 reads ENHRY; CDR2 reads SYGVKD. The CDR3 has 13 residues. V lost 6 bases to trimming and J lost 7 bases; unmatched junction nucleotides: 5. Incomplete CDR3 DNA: TGTGCCATCAGGGACAGGGAAGGGCAGCCC. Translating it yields CAIRDREGQP. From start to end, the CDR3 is CAIRDREGQPQHF.

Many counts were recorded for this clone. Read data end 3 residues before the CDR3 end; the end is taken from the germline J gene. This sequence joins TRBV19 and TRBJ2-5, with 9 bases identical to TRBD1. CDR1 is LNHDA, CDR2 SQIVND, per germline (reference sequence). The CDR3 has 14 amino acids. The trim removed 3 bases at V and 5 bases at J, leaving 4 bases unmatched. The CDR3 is CASSITGGWETQYF. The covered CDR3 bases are TGTGCCAGTAGTATCACAGGGGGCTGGGAGACC.

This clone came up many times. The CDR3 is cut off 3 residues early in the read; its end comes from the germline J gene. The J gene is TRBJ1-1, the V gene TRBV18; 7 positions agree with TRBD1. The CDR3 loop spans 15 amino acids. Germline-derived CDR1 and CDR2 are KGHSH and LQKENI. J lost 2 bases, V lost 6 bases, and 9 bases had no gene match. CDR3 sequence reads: CASSPRTGGNTEAFF. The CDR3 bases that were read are TGTGCCAGCTCCCCCCGGACAGGAGGTAACACTGAA.

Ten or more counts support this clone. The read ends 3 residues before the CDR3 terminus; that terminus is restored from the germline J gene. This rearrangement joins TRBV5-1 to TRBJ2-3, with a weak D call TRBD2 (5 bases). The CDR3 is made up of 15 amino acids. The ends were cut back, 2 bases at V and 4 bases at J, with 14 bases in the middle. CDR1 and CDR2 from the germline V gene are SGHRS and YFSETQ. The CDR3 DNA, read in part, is TGCGCCAGCAGCTTAGATCTAGCTTCTGCAGATACG. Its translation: CASSLDLASADT. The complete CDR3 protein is CASSLDLASADTQYF.

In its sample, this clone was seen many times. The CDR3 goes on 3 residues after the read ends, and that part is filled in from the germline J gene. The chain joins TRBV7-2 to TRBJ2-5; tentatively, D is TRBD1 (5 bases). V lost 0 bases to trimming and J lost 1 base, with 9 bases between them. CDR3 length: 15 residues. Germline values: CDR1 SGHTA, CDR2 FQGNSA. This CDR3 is CASSLAWGVQETQYF. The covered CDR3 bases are TGTGCCAGCAGCTTAGCCTGGGGCGTCCAAGAGACC.

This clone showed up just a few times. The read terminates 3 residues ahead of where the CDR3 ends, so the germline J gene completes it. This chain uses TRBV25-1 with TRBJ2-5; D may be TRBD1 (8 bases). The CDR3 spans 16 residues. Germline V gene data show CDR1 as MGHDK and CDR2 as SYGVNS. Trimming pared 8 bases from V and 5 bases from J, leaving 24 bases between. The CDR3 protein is CASGTREDRVWETQYF. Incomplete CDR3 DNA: TGTGCCAGCGGCACTCGGGAGGACAGGGTCTGGGAGACC.